The 5 T cell receptor beta chains in this list originate from one sample, sequenced in a study of blood T cell repertoires in COVID-19. Assay: immunoSEQ multiplex PCR; the TCRdb copy retains only in-frame clones and omits some. Of about 160,000 clones listed, approximately 88% were seen once; the top ten hold under 5%. Specimen: peripheral blood. These receptors all come from an older woman who had recovered from COVID-19.

The rearrangement links TRBV19 to TRBJ2-3, with 9 nucleotides matching TRBD1. Per germline, CDR1 LNHDA and CDR2 SQIVND (reference sequence). The CDR3 covers 14 residues. The V and J ends lost 7 bases and 6 bases, in that order; junction bases with no gene match: 8. CDR3 protein: CASKQQGAQDTQYF. In nucleotides, the CDR3 is TGTGCCAGTAAGCAACAGGGGGCGCAGGATACGCAGTATTTT.

The rearrangement links TRBV9 to TRBJ2-4, with TRBD1 identical over 7 bases. The CDR3 is made up of 14 amino acids. Germline V gives CDR1 SGDLS, CDR2 YYNGEE. The trim removed 4 bases at V and 8 bases at J, leaving 9 bases unmatched. The chain's CDR3 is CASSPRQGADIQYF. CDR3 coding DNA: TGTGCCAGCAGCCCAAGACAGGGTGCAGACATTCAGTACTTC.

The CDR3 reads CASSVGAAGPQHF. As DNA, the CDR3 is TGCGCCAGCAGCGTAGGAGCTGCTGGGCCCCAGCATTTT. The chain recombines TRBV5-1 with TRBJ1-5, with D unresolved. Germline CDR1 is SGHRS and CDR2 is YFSETQ. Between the trimmed V and J ends, which lost 4 bases and 9 bases, there was a span of 14 bases. This CDR3 is built from 13 residues.

The chain employs TRBV7-6 and TRBJ2-5; D possibly corresponds to TRBD2 (6 bases). V gave up 1 base and J gave up 4 bases, with 22 bases separating them. The CDR3 length is 18 residues. Germline-derived CDR1 and CDR2 are SGHVS and FNYEAQ. CDR3 region: CASSLGPAGSYPPETQYF. In DNA form, the CDR3 reads TGTGCCAGCAGCTTAGGTCCTGCGGGGTCCTACCCCCCAGAGACCCAGTACTTC.

This clone was seen only a few times. This sequence joins TRBV5-1 and TRBJ2-7; TRBD1 aligns across 8 bases. Germline CDR1 is SGHRS and CDR2 is YFSETQ. CDR3 length: 14 residues. V gave up 2 bases and J gave up 5 bases; unmatched junction bases: 6. The CDR3: CASSLWTGPDEQYF. Written as DNA, the CDR3 is TGCGCCAGCAGCTTATGGACAGGGCCAGACGAGCAGTACTTC.